This TCR beta chain derives from a study of T-cell reconstitution after alpha-beta-depleted transplantation in children. For TCRbeta, the library was prepared with unique molecular identifiers. TCRdb re-called the PCR reads through MiXCR, storing one row per CDR3 protein. The sample contains a few hundred thousand distinct CDR3 sequences, 10% to 15% of which appear only once. Per germline, CDR1 DFQATT and CDR2 SNEGSKA (reference sequence). Trimming stripped 5 bases from V and 7 bases from J, with 22 bases between. The CDR3 sequence is 15 residues long. As concerns this clonotype: Antigen unknown.

General study findings and limits: Expanded graft clones, several hundred of them, were reportedly the source of alpha-beta T cells about two months after transplant. A year post-transplant, T-cell counts and diversity derived mostly from newly produced T cells.

The V and J genes are TRBV20-1 and TRBJ2-3; a possible D gene is TRBD2 (8 bases). The specimen comprised PBMCs, mostly from graft donor cells, sampled 360 days after TCRalphabeta/CD19-depleted stem cell transplant. The receptor was isolated from a male patient younger than 18 who had a stem cell transplant for acute myeloid leukemia, so the T cells may come from the graft donor. In nucleotides, the CDR3 is TGCAGTGCTTCCGGGACTAGGGGGCGGTGGCATACGCAGTATTTT. Translation: CSASGTRGRWHTQYF.